The 9 T cell receptor beta chains given below trace back to one sample, sequenced in a study of beta chain features in type 1 diabetes. Every bit of the isolated RNA underwent reverse transcription, so sequencing read expressed TCRB transcripts. Some clones are missing from TCRdb's copy, which holds only in-frame ones; the method was immunoSEQ multiplex PCR. The sample comprises 970,000 or so clones, roughly a sixth of which are singletons, and 0.023% rests with the top ten. Sequencing used naive CD4+ T cells from blood. These receptors all stem from a woman between 18 and 29 years old in good health.

The chain carries TRBV18 and TRBJ2-2; D perhaps matches TRBD2 (6 bases). Germline CDR1 is KGHSH and CDR2 is LQKENI. The ends were cut back, 1 base at V and 6 bases at J, with 15 bases in the middle. CDR3 length: 16 amino acids. CDR3 region: CASSPLRRAGPGELFF. For the CDR3, the DNA is TGTGCCAGCTCACCACTACGGAGGGCTGGGCCCGGGGAGCTGTTTTTT.

The chain employs TRBV11-1 and TRBJ2-6, with TRBD1 matching 8 bases. This CDR3 comprises 19 residues. V was pared by 5 bases and J by 1 base, with 13 bases of the junction left unmatched. Germline assignment: CDR1 SGHAT and CDR2 FQDESV (reference sequence). The CDR3 sequence is CASSPRRTGTVSGANVLTF. Written as DNA, the CDR3 is TGTGCCAGCAGCCCGAGGCGGACAGGGACCGTTTCTGGGGCCAACGTCCTGACTTTC.

This clone has more than one count but fewer than ten. The gene calls are TRBV19 and TRBJ2-3; D tentatively fits TRBD1 or TRBD2 (5 bases each). This CDR3 contains 15 residues. V gave up 7 bases and J gave up 10 bases, with 24 bases separating them. Germline assignment: CDR1 LNHDA and CDR2 SQIVND (reference sequence). Here the CDR3 reads CASMEGTALSSPQYF. The CDR3 DNA follows: TGTGCCAGTATGGAAGGGACCGCACTTTCCTCTCCGCAGTATTTT.

The chain combines TRBV7-8 with TRBJ2-1; TRBD1 matches at 11 bases. Trimming took 5 bases from V and 1 from J; bases not matched to a gene: 10. This CDR3 spans 18 amino acids. Germline V gene data show CDR1 as SGHVS and CDR2 as FQNEAQ. DNA of the CDR3: TGTGCCAGCAGCCCCGGGACAGGGGGTCAGAGGTCCTACAATGAGCAGTTCTTC. Amino acid sequence: CASSPGTGGQRSYNEQFF.

Turning to this clone: Other nucleotide sequences from this sample produce the same CDR3. The rearrangement links TRBV20-1 to TRBJ2-5, with a possible D match to TRBD2 (6 bases). The CDR3 runs to 11 residues. The germline CDR1 and CDR2 sequences are DFQATT and SNEGSKA (reference sequence). Trimming pared 3 bases from V and 4 bases from J, leaving 6 bases between. The CDR3 loop reads CSASGGETQYF. CDR3 coding DNA: TGCAGTGCTAGCGGGGGAGAGACCCAGTACTTC.

The rearrangement links TRBV7-2 to TRBJ2-7; 10 bases line up with TRBD1. V lost 5 bases, J lost 2 bases, and 3 bases stayed unmatched. The CDR3 totals 14 residues. Germline V gene data show CDR1 as SGHTA and CDR2 as FQGNSA. In DNA, the CDR3 is TGTGCCAGCAGCAGACAGGGGGCTACCTACGAGCAGTACTTC. Amino acid sequence: CASSRQGATYEQYF. The full variable domain, with the rest looked up from reference TRBV7-2 and TRBJ2-7, is GAGVSQSPSNKVTEKGKDVELRCDPISGHTALYWYRQSLGQGLEFLIYFQGNSAPDKSGLPSDRFSAERTGGSVSTLTIQRTQQEDSAVYLCASSRQGATYEQYFGPGTRLTVT.

This clone was found a few times. V usage is TRBV27 and J usage is TRBJ1-4; D uncertain. The CDR3 covers 14 residues. V lost 5 bases to trimming and J lost 0 bases, with 7 bases between them. Germline V lookup: CDR1 MNHEY, CDR2 SMNVEV (reference sequence). The CDR3 DNA reads TGTGCCAGCAGTCCAACAGCAACTAATGAAAAACTGTTTTTT. Translated, it gives CASSPTATNEKLFF. The entire variable domain, with the rest obtained from reference TRBV27 and TRBJ1-4, is as follows: EAQVTQNPRYLITVTGKKLTVTCSQNMNHEYMSWYRQDPGLGLRQIYYSMNVEVTDKGDVPEGYKVSRKEKRNFPLILESPSPNQTSLYFCASSPTATNEKLFFGSGTQLSVL.

The chain employs TRBV19 and TRBJ2-7; D is undetermined. The CDR3 totals 9 residues. Germline V lookup: CDR1 LNHDA, CDR2 SQIVND (reference sequence). Trimming shortened V by 4 bases and J by 5 bases, and 0 bases separated the two germline ends. In DNA form, the CDR3 reads TGTGCCAGTAGTAACGAGCAGTACTTC. Translated: CASSNEQYF.

The chain combines TRBV6-1 with TRBJ2-5, with 7 bases lining up with TRBD1. Germline loops: CDR1 MNHNS, CDR2 SASEGT. The CDR3 has 13 amino acids. V gave up 8 bases and J gave up 3 bases; unmatched junction bases: 6. The CDR3 loop reads CASLRTGEETQYF. CDR3 DNA sequence: TGTGCCAGCCTAAGAACAGGGGAAGAGACCCAGTACTTC.